One and the same sample provided the 16 T cell receptor beta chains below, sequenced in a study of blood T cells in healthy people across ages. A second PCR, run for about 7 to 12 cycles, used a sample-barcoded 5' primer plus a J-beta primer mix. TCRdb reanalysed the 5' RACE reads using MiXCR and keeps one entry per CDR3 protein. Among 650,000 to 1,000,000 distinct CDR3 sequences, under 40% were seen once, and the ten largest hold over 10%. Material for sequencing was blood. The receptors here all came from a man aged 18 to 35 in good health.

The V and J genes are TRBV20-1 and TRBJ2-1, with TRBD2 identical over 7 bases. CDR3 length equals 13 residues. Trimming removed 3 bases from V and 10 bases from J; junction bases left unmatched: 9. Germline-derived CDR1 and CDR2 are DFQATT and SNEGSKA (reference sequence). CDR3 bases: TGCAGTGCTAGCGTCGGCAGGGACTACGAGCAGTTCTTC. Its protein is CSASVGRDYEQFF.

V usage is TRBV25-1 and J usage is TRBJ2-5; D might be TRBD1 (6 bases). Germline CDR1 and CDR2: MGHDK and SYGVNS. CDR3 size: 14 residues. Trimming removed 4 bases from V and 4 bases from J, with 13 bases in between. The DNA for the CDR3 is TGTGCCAGCAGTGGTTGGGGGCCGCGAGAGACCCAGTACTTC. Its translation: CASSGWGPRETQYF.

The chain is built from TRBV7-8 and TRBJ2-1; TRBD1 might be the D (5 bases). Trimming cost V 10 bases and J 0 bases, with 13 bases left between them. This CDR3 is 14 amino acids long. Germline CDR1 SGHVS, CDR2 FQNEAQ. The CDR3 here is CATAQVRSYNEQFF. CDR3 DNA: TGTGCCACCGCACAGGTCCGCTCCTACAATGAGCAGTTCTTC.

On this clonotype: This clone may be a read error of a much larger clone one base away. This chain joins TRBV7-2 and TRBJ2-7; D is unclear. The CDR3 sequence is 13 residues long. Germline V gene data show CDR1 as SGHTA and CDR2 as FQGNSA. CDR3 region: CACSLGQLYEQYF. In DNA form, the CDR3 reads TGTGCCTGCAGCTTAGGGCAGTTATACGAGCAGTACTTC.

The chain links TRBV12-3 or TRBV12-4 to TRBJ2-2; D is unclear. CDR3 size: 11 residues. V dropped 6 bases and J dropped 4 bases, with 3 bases sitting between them. CDR3 DNA sequence: TGTGCCAGCAGCACCACCGGGGAGCTGTTTTTT. Translation: CASSTTGELFF.

This clonotype was seen only a few times. This chain uses TRBV4-2 with TRBJ2-1; a weak D match, TRBD2 (7 bases). Germline lookup yields CDR1 LGHNA and CDR2 YNFKEQ. The CDR3 is made up of 16 amino acids. Trimming cost V 0 bases and J 5 bases, with 14 bases left between them. The CDR3 region is CASSQDGAGANNEQFF. In DNA form, the CDR3 reads TGTGCCAGCAGCCAAGACGGGGCGGGGGCTAACAATGAGCAGTTCTTC.

This clonotype was observed a few times. CDR3 sequence: CAISEDGLSYNEQFF. The CDR3 DNA is TGTGCCATCAGCGAAGACGGACTCTCCTACAATGAGCAGTTCTTC. The chain joins TRBV10-3 to TRBJ2-1, with a weak D call TRBD2 (5 bases). The CDR3 is 15 residues long. The ends were cut back, 6 bases at V and 0 bases at J, with 12 bases in the middle. Germline V lookup: CDR1 ENHRY, CDR2 SYGVKD.

This chain links TRBV5-1 with TRBJ1-2; D is unresolved. V lost 3 bases and J lost 6, with 12 bases in between. Per the germline V gene, CDR1 is SGHRS and CDR2 is YFSETQ. The CDR3 totals 13 residues. The CDR3, as DNA: TGCGCCAGCAGCTCCTCCCGGGAGGATGGCTACACCTTC. It yields the protein CASSSSREDGYTF.

J is TRBJ1-1 and V is TRBV12-3 or TRBV12-4; D might be TRBD1 (6 bases). The CDR3 totals 14 residues. The ends were cut back, 7 bases at V and 0 bases at J, with 12 bases in the middle. The CDR3 sequence is CASTLGGLNTEAFF. The DNA for the CDR3 is TGTGCCAGCACCTTGGGGGGGCTGAACACTGAAGCTTTCTTT.

The J gene is TRBJ1-5, the V gene TRBV7-3; D call uncertain. V was cut by 4 bases and J by 11 bases, with 0 bases left in between. Germline V lookup: CDR1 SGHTA, CDR2 FQGTGA. This CDR3 region has 8 residues. CDR3 nucleotide sequence: TGTGCCAGCAGCTCCCAGCATTTT. Amino acids: CASSSQHF.

In the case of this clonotype: A much larger clone lies a single base off, so this may be a read error. V is TRBV29-1 and J is TRBJ2-3, with D hard to call. The germline V gene encodes CDR1 SQVTM and CDR2 ANQGSEA. V dropped 7 bases and J dropped 1 base, with 21 bases sitting between them. The CDR3 loop spans 16 amino acids. The CDR3 here is CSAESRAGMGTDTQYF. DNA for the CDR3: TGCAGCGCAGAATCCCGGGCCGGAATGGGCACAGATACGCAGTATTTT.

The rearrangement uses TRBV7-9 and TRBJ2-1; D unresolved. V was pared by 5 bases and J by 8 bases, with 10 bases between. The length of the CDR3 is 12 residues. Germline V gene sequence: CDR1 SEHNR, CDR2 FQNEAQ (reference sequence). The CDR3 loop is CASSQVGHEQFF. Written as DNA, the CDR3 is TGTGCCAGCAGCCAGGTGGGCCATGAGCAGTTCTTC.

The chain carries TRBV7-2 and TRBJ1-1; D remains ambiguous. Germline values: CDR1 SGHTA, CDR2 FQGNSA. With 4 bases removed from V and 5 bases from J, the gap between germline ends came to 11 bases. CDR3 size: 13 residues. The CDR3 region is CASSSSWRTEAFF. The CDR3 DNA sequence: TGTGCCAGCAGCTCCTCTTGGAGGACTGAAGCTTTCTTT.

Only a few counts were recorded for this clonotype. One end of the junction fails to match germline, which may point to a read error. This rearrangement joins TRBV9 to TRBJ2-5; D is tentatively TRBD1 or TRBD2 (5 bases each). The germline V gene has CDR1 SGDLS and CDR2 YYNGEE. The length of the CDR3 is 14 residues. CDR3 in amino acids: CANSAGTDWETQYF. The CDR3 coding sequence is TGTGCCAACAGCGCTGGGACGGACTGGGAGACCCAGTACTTC.

V is TRBV20-1 and J is TRBJ1-4; no clear D. CDR3 length: 11 amino acids. V was clipped by 3 bases and J by 12 bases, with 11 bases between them. Looked up from germline, CDR1 is DFQATT and CDR2 is SNEGSKA (reference sequence). CDR3: CSARLYGQLFF. In DNA, the CDR3 is TGCAGTGCTAGGCTGTATGGACAACTGTTTTTT.

About this clonotype itself: A junction end diverges from the germline sequence, so it may reflect a read error. The CDR3 DNA follows: TGTGTCAGCAAACGCGGGGTCGAGACCCAGTACTTC. Translating it yields CVSKRGVETQYF. The gene calls are TRBV25-1 and TRBJ2-4, with D possibly being TRBD2 (6 bases). The end of the DNA fits TRBJ2-5 better, so the J call may be wrong. Germline-derived CDR1 and CDR2 are MGHDK and SYGVNS. There are 12 residues in the CDR3.